This T cell receptor beta chain was obtained from a study of early T cells in non-severe SARS-CoV-2 infection. Study at large: Sequencing targeted bulk RNA from unsorted whole blood, leaving chains unpaired.

Tagging with unique molecular identifiers was applied to individual cDNA molecules. TCRdb processed the 5' RACE reads anew with MiXCR; each CDR3 protein has one entry. The sample shows about 56,000 distinct CDR3 sequences, about 10% of them seen only once. Whole-study results and caveats: Anti-spike CD8 responses were favored by VDJdb matching, which missed private and CD4 specificities.

A few counts support this clonotype. Its target is unknown. Germline CDR1 reads SQVTM; CDR2 reads ANQGSEA. Trimming stripped 4 bases from V and 0 bases from J, with 6 bases between. The CDR3 consists of 12 residues. The TCR originated in an adult who was a healthcare worker with PCR-confirmed SARS-CoV-2 infection or an uninfected control (not recorded which). The chain is built from TRBV29-1 and TRBJ1-1; D is undetermined. Sequenced input: whole blood. The CDR3 reads CSVGRVNTEAFF. CDR3 DNA: TGCAGCGTTGGTCGGGTGAACACTGAAGCTTTCTTT.